The 30 T cell receptor beta chains given below trace back to one sample, sequenced in a study of Ad26.COV2.S vaccination and SARS-CoV-2 variants. Data came from immunoSEQ multiplex PCR; TCRdb stores just in-frame clones and leaves some out. The profile shows approximately 400,000 clones, about 91% of them singletons. This specimen consisted of peripheral blood, obtained after recovery from COVID-19. These receptors came from a human donor who had recovered from COVID-19.

The V gene is TRBV5-4, the J gene TRBJ1-3, with D possibly TRBD1 on 5 matching bases. Trimming left V 0 bases short and J 0 bases short, with 10 bases between. This CDR3 is built from 16 residues. Per the germline V gene, CDR1 is SGHNT and CDR2 is YYREEE (reference sequence). CDR3 region: CASSLGGGYSGNTIYF. In DNA, the CDR3 is TGTGCCAGCAGCTTGGGGGGGGGATACTCTGGAAACACCATATATTTT.

The J gene is TRBJ2-2, the V gene TRBV6-5, with D perhaps TRBD1 or TRBD2 (5 bases each). V lost 7 bases, J lost 6 bases, and 12 bases lay in between. Germline V gives CDR1 MNHEY, CDR2 SVGAGI. CDR3 length: 13 amino acids. The CDR3 DNA follows: TGTGCCAGCACGATAATGGGGGCCGGGGAGCTGTTTTTT. The encoded protein is CASTIMGAGELFF.

The CDR3 reads CASSEAKGAPYEQYF. The DNA for the CDR3 is TGTGCCAGCAGTGAAGCCAAGGGCGCCCCTTACGAGCAGTACTTC. The chain links TRBV2 to TRBJ2-7; D unresolved. The germline gives CDR1 SNHLY, CDR2 FYNNEI. Trimming took off 0 bases at V and 4 bases at J, with 13 bases between the two ends. The CDR3 runs 15 residues. The variable domain in full, with the rest retrieved from reference TRBV2 and TRBJ2-7, is EPEVTQTPSHQVTQMGQEVILRCVPISNHLYFYWYRQILGQKVEFLVSFYNNEISEKSEIFDDQFSVERPDGSNFTLKIRSTKLEDSAMYFCASSEAKGAPYEQYFGPGTRLTVT.

The J gene is TRBJ1-2, the V gene TRBV27; 7 positions agree with TRBD1. CDR1 is MNHEY and CDR2 is SMNVEV in the germline V gene (reference sequence). After removal of 3 bases from V and 4 bases from J, the junction contained 8 bases not matched to a gene. The CDR3 consists of 15 residues. The CDR3, as DNA: TGTGCCAGCAGTTTCTCCCTAGGGGACAGCTATGGCTACACCTTC. Its translation: CASSFSLGDSYGYTF.

The chain is built from TRBV19 and TRBJ2-7; a weak D match, TRBD2 (7 bases). There are 15 residues in the CDR3. V lost 0 bases and J 3 bases, leaving 12 bases between the germline ends. The germline V gene has CDR1 LNHDA and CDR2 SQIVND (reference sequence). The CDR3 protein is CASSIERGALYEQYF. The CDR3 nucleotides read TGTGCCAGTAGTATAGAACGGGGGGCTCTCTACGAGCAGTACTTC.

The table lists this clone with a count of one. The gene calls are TRBV6-5 and TRBJ2-7; D possibly matches TRBD1 or TRBD2 (5 bases each). V was cut by 8 bases and J by 5 bases, with 13 bases left in between. Germline V gene sequence: CDR1 MNHEY, CDR2 SVGAGI. The CDR3 extends over 12 amino acids. CDR3 in DNA: TGTGCCAGCGGTAGAGGGGTCCACGAGCAGTACTTC. This codes for CASGRGVHEQYF.

This chain connects TRBV19 to TRBJ2-1, with 10 bases fitting TRBD2. V was pared by 7 bases and J by 5 bases, with 2 bases of the junction left unmatched. Germline assignment: CDR1 LNHDA and CDR2 SQIVND (reference sequence). CDR3 length equals 13 residues. DNA of the CDR3: TGTGCCAGTAAGCGGGGGGGCCACAATGAGCAGTTCTTC. As protein: CASKRGGHNEQFF.

This clone was counted a single time. V and J are TRBV5-1 and TRBJ2-6; TRBD2 might be the D (6 bases). The V end lost 0 bases, the J end lost 0 bases, and 13 bases lay between the germline ends. The CDR3 extends over 18 amino acids. Germline V gives CDR1 SGHRS, CDR2 YFSETQ. The CDR3 DNA reads as TGCGCCAGCAGCTTGGCCTCGGGACTGGGCTCTGGGGCCAACGTCCTGACTTTC. Translating gives CASSLASGLGSGANVLTF.

About this clone itself: The sample has other DNA sequences that encode this CDR3 too. The genes are TRBV9 and TRBJ2-7; 7 bases are shared with TRBD1. The CDR3 sequence is 15 residues long. Losses at the gene ends were 0 bases for V and 1 base for J; bases not matched to a gene: 4. Germline values: CDR1 SGDLS, CDR2 YYNGEE. This CDR3 is CASSVGAGGSYEQYF. CDR3 nucleotide sequence: TGTGCCAGCAGCGTAGGGGCAGGGGGATCCTACGAGCAGTACTTC. The entire variable domain, with the rest obtained from reference TRBV9 and TRBJ2-7, is as follows: DSGVTQTPKHLITATGQRVTLRCSPRSGDLSVYWYQQSLDQGLQFLIQYYNGEERAKGNILERFSAQQFPDLHSELNLSSLELGDSALYFCASSVGAGGSYEQYFGPGTRLTVT.

The gene calls are TRBV2 and TRBJ2-7, with D perhaps matching TRBD1 (6 bases). The germline V gene has CDR1 SNHLY and CDR2 FYNNEI. This CDR3 spans 13 amino acids. Trimming pared 5 bases from V and 3 bases from J, leaving 11 bases between. CDR3 in DNA: TGTGCCAGCAGTTTCCCGGACAGCTACGAGCAGTACTTC. This sequence encodes CASSFPDSYEQYF.

This clone was recorded only once. The chain combines TRBV6-6 with TRBJ2-7; the D is unclear. CDR1 is MNHNY and CDR2 is SVGAGI in the germline V gene (reference sequence). The V end lost 0 bases, the J end lost 5 bases, and 17 bases lay between the germline ends. This CDR3 is 16 amino acids long. CDR3 residues: CASSYSAGKVNDEQYF. CDR3 nucleotide sequence: TGTGCCAGCAGTTACTCGGCTGGAAAGGTAAACGACGAGCAGTACTTC.

The chain links TRBV27 to TRBJ2-7; weak D call: TRBD2 (6 bases). The CDR3 is 13 residues long. Germline CDR1 and CDR2: MNHEY and SMNVEV (reference sequence). Trimming left V 4 bases short and J 3 bases short, with 10 bases between. The chain's CDR3 is CASSSGGLYEQYF. The CDR3 DNA follows: TGTGCCAGCAGTTCCGGGGGTCTCTACGAGCAGTACTTC.

CDR3: CASRHFAWGGDNTEAFF. In DNA, the CDR3 is TGTGCCAGCAGGCACTTCGCTTGGGGGGGTGATAACACTGAAGCTTTCTTT. This chain uses TRBV27 with TRBJ1-1, with a possible D match to TRBD1 (5 bases). Germline loops: CDR1 MNHEY, CDR2 SMNVEV (reference sequence). The CDR3 sequence is 17 residues long. V dropped 6 bases and J dropped 2 bases, with 22 bases sitting between them.

The rearrangement links TRBV5-6 to TRBJ2-2; D remains unclear. The CDR3 totals 15 residues. Trimming took off 0 bases at V and 4 bases at J, with 10 bases between the two ends. In germline, CDR1 is SGHDT, CDR2 YYEEEE. CDR3 sequence reads: CASSLALRVTGELFF. The CDR3, as DNA: TGTGCCAGCAGCTTGGCCCTTAGGGTCACCGGGGAGCTGTTTTTT.

The genes are TRBV6-5 and TRBJ2-5; TRBD1 might be the D (5 bases). CDR3 size: 15 residues. From germline, CDR1 is MNHEY and CDR2 SVGAGI. The germline V and J ends were trimmed by 2 bases and 2 bases, with 12 bases remaining between them. CDR3 in amino acids: CASSYVSGHQETQYF. CDR3 coding DNA: TGTGCCAGCAGTTACGTGTCCGGACATCAAGAGACCCAGTACTTC.

The chain employs TRBV5-4 and TRBJ1-2, with D unresolved. V was cut by 1 base and J by 7 bases, with 14 bases left in between. CDR1 is SGHNT, CDR2 YYREEE, per germline (reference sequence). The CDR3 contains 14 residues. CDR3: CASSLMQATSGYTF. DNA of the CDR3: TGTGCCAGCAGCTTGATGCAAGCTACGTCTGGCTACACCTTC.

This clone has just one count. This chain links TRBV19 with TRBJ1-1; a possible D gene is TRBD1 (6 bases). The CDR3 runs to 18 residues. V lost 3 bases and J 1 base, leaving 21 bases between the germline ends. Germline V gene lookup returns CDR1 LNHDA and CDR2 SQIVND (reference sequence). Here the CDR3 DNA reads TGTGCCAGTAGTATCCCTAGGTCTTTTGGGGGCTCGAACACTGAAGCTTTCTTT. Translation: CASSIPRSFGGSNTEAFF.

The J gene is TRBJ2-2, the V gene TRBV9, with TRBD1 matching over 9 bases. V lost 2 bases to trimming and J lost 5 bases; unmatched junction nucleotides: 13. Germline values: CDR1 SGDLS, CDR2 YYNGEE. This CDR3 has 18 amino acids. CDR3 nucleotides: TGTGCCAGCAGCGTGACAACAGGGGGCGCAGGCAATACCGGGGAGCTGTTTTTT. Translation: CASSVTTGGAGNTGELFF.

The rearrangement links TRBV6-1 to TRBJ1-5; D call uncertain. Germline loops: CDR1 MNHNS, CDR2 SASEGT. CDR3 length: 14 residues. V was shortened by 2 bases and J by 1 base, with 6 bases between the two germline ends. The CDR3 bases are TGTGCCAGCAGTGAATTGGGGAGCAATCAGCCCCAGCATTTT. It specifies CASSELGSNQPQHF.

Here the CDR3 DNA reads TGTGCCAGCAGTCTCGGACACCCCGCCAAAAACATTCAGTACTTC. This codes for CASSLGHPAKNIQYF. The V and J genes are TRBV6-2 or TRBV6-3 and TRBJ2-4; possibly TRBD1 for D (5 bases). This CDR3 has 15 residues. V lost 5 bases to trimming and J lost 1 base, with 12 bases between them. From germline, CDR1 is MNHEY and CDR2 SVGEGT.

Concerning this clone itself: This specimen includes other DNA sequences encoding the same CDR3. V gene TRBV6-2 or TRBV6-3 combines with J gene TRBJ1-1, with D perhaps matching TRBD1 (6 bases). V was cut by 5 bases and J by 8 bases, with 9 bases left in between. In germline, CDR1 is MNHEY, CDR2 SVGEGT. The CDR3 covers 11 residues. The CDR3 loop reads CASSRGTEAFF. CDR3 coding DNA: TGTGCCAGCAGTAGGGGGACAGAAGCTTTCTTT.

This clone occurred once. The chain has TRBV25-1 and TRBJ1-4; the D is unclear. The germline CDR1 and CDR2 sequences are MGHDK and SYGVNS. The ends were cut back, 3 bases at V and 7 bases at J, with 6 bases in the middle. The CDR3 totals 12 residues. The CDR3 DNA sequence: TGTGCCAGCAGTGAGGCGGGTGAAAAACTGTTTTTT. Translating it yields CASSEAGEKLFF.

This clone was observed a single time. This chain connects TRBV5-3 to TRBJ1-5, with no clear D. TRBV5-3 is classed as an ORF, of uncertain function. This CDR3 has 17 residues. The germline V and J ends were trimmed by 7 bases and 0 bases, with 20 bases remaining between them. CDR3 sequence (DNA): TGTGCCAGACGGGGAGGAGGCGGCGCCTATAGCAATCAGCCCCAGCATTTT. This codes for CARRGGGGAYSNQPQHF.

The chain combines TRBV6-5 with TRBJ2-7; 11 bases map to TRBD1. CDR1 is MNHEY and CDR2 is SVGAGI in the germline V gene. V dropped 6 bases and J dropped 11; count of bases not matched to a gene: 3. The CDR3 runs to 11 residues. In nucleotides, the CDR3 is TGTGCCAGCAGCACGGGACAGGGGGAGTACTTC. This gives the protein CASSTGQGEYF.

This clone has a handful of counts. V and J are TRBV7-2 and TRBJ2-1; no firm D call. The V gene lost 5 bases and the J gene lost 11 bases, with 19 bases spanning the gap. Germline V CDR1 and CDR2: SGHTA, FQGNSA. This CDR3 is 14 amino acids long. CDR3 region: CASSLTSDDRKQFF. The CDR3 DNA sequence: TGTGCCAGCAGCCTTACAAGCGACGACCGCAAGCAGTTCTTC.

As DNA, the CDR3 is TGCAGCGGACGGACACCGAACACTGAAGCTTTCTTT. Translation: CSGRTPNTEAFF. The V gene is TRBV29-1, the J gene TRBJ1-1, with D maybe TRBD1 (5 bases). V was shortened by 7 bases and J by 1 base, with 10 bases between the two germline ends. CDR3 length: 12 amino acids. CDR1 and CDR2 (germline): SQVTM, ANQGSEA.

This chain joins TRBV18 and TRBJ1-5; D ambiguous. V lost 7 bases, J lost 4 bases, and 11 bases lay in between. This CDR3 has 13 residues. Germline CDR1 and CDR2: KGHSH and LQKENI. The CDR3: CASLSGTNQPQHF. In DNA form, the CDR3 reads TGTGCCAGCTTATCTGGTACGAATCAGCCCCAGCATTTT.

V usage is TRBV7-9 and J usage is TRBJ2-3; TRBD2 aligns across 8 bases. Unmatched junction bases numbered 7, after V lost 2 bases and J lost 6 bases. Germline V CDR1 and CDR2: SEHNR, FQNEAQ (reference sequence). There are 15 residues in the CDR3. The CDR3, as DNA: TGTGCCAGCAGCTTACTCCGGGGGGGCGGTGATACGCAGTATTTT. It is translated as CASSLLRGGGDTQYF.

The V and J genes are TRBV19 and TRBJ2-5, with 8 positions matching TRBD2. The ends lost 5 bases at V and 5 bases at J; junction bases unmatched: 10. CDR3 length: 15 residues. Germline V gene data show CDR1 as LNHDA and CDR2 as SQIVND (reference sequence). CDR3 in DNA: TGTGCCAGTAGTCCCGGGGGGGCGGTGGTCGAGACCCAGTACTTC. The encoded protein is CASSPGGAVVETQYF.

V usage is TRBV11-2 and J usage is TRBJ2-3; the D is unclear. Germline V gives CDR1 SGHAT, CDR2 FQNNGV. The CDR3 is 11 residues long. The V and J ends lost 2 bases and 7 bases respectively, with 4 bases between them. CDR3: CASSLPHTQYF. In DNA form, the CDR3 reads TGTGCCAGCAGCTTACCGCATACGCAGTATTTT.